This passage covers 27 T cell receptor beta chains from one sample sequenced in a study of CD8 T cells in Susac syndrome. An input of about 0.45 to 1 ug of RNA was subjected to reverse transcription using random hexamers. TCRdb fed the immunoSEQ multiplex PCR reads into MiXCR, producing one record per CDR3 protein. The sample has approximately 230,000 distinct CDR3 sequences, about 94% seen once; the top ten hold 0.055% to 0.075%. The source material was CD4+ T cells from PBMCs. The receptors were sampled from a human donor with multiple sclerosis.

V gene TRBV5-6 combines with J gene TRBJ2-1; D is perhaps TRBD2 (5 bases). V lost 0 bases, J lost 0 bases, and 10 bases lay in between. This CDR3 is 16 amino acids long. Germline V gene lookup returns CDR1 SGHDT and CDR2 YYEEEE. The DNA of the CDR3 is TGTGCCAGCAGCTTGGACCTTACTAGCTCCTACAATGAGCAGTTCTTC. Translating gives CASSLDLTSSYNEQFF. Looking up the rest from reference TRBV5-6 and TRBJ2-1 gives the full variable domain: DAGVTQSPTHLIKTRGQQVTLRCSPKSGHDTVSWYQQALGQGPQFIFQYYEEEERQRGNFPDRFSGHQFPNYSSELNVNALLLGDSALYLCASSLDLTSSYNEQFFGPGTRLTVL.

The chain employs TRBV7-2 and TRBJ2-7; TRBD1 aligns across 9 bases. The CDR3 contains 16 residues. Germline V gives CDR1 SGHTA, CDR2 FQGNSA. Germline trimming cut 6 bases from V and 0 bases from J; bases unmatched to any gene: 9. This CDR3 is CASSYTGTGFSYEQYF. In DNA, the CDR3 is TGTGCCAGCAGTTATACCGGGACAGGGTTCTCCTACGAGCAGTACTTC.

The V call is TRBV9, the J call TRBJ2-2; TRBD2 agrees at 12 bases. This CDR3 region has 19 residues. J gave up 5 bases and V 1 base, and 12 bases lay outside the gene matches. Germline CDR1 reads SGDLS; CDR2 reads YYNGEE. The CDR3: CASSVLSGTSGWTTGELFF. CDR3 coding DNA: TGTGCCAGCAGCGTACTATCCGGGACTAGCGGGTGGACAACCGGGGAGCTGTTTTTT.

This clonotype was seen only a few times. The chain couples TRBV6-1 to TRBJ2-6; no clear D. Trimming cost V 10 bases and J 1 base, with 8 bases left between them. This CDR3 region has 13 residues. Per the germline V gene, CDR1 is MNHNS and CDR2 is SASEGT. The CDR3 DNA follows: TGTGCCACCACCCGATCTGGGGCCAACGTCCTGACTTTC. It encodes CATTRSGANVLTF.

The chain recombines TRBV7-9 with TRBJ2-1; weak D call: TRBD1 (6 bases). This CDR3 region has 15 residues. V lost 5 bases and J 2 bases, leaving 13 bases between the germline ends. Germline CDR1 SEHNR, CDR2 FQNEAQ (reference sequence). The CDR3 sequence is CASSPTRGTYNEQFF. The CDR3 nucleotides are TGTGCCAGCAGCCCAACCAGGGGCACCTACAATGAGCAGTTCTTC. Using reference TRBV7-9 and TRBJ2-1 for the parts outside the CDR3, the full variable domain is DTGVSQNPRHKITKRGQNVTFRCDPISEHNRLYWYRQTLGQGPEFLTYFQNEAQLEKSRLLSDRFSAERPKGSFSTLEIQRTEQGDSAMYLCASSPTRGTYNEQFFGPGTRLTVL.

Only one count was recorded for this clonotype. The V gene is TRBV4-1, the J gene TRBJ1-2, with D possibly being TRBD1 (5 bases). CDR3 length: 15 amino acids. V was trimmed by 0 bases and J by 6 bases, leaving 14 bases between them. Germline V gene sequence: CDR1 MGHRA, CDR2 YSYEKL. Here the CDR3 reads CASSQEGPRGHGYTF. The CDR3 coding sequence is TGCGCCAGCAGCCAAGAGGGACCTCGAGGCCATGGCTACACCTTC.

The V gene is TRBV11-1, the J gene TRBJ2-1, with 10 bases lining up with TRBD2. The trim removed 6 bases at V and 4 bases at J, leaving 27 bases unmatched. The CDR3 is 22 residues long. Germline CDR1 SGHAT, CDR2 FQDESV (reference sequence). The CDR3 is CASSLTSGFRASGSAGYNEQFF. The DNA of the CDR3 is TGTGCCAGCAGTCTTACCTCTGGGTTTAGGGCTAGCGGGAGCGCTGGATACAATGAGCAGTTCTTC. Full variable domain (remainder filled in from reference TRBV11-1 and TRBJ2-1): EAEVAQSPRYKITEKSQAVAFWCDPISGHATLYWYRQILGQGPELLVQFQDESVVDDSQLPKDRFSAERLKGVDSTLKIQPAELGDSAMYLCASSLTSGFRASGSAGYNEQFFGPGTRLTVL.

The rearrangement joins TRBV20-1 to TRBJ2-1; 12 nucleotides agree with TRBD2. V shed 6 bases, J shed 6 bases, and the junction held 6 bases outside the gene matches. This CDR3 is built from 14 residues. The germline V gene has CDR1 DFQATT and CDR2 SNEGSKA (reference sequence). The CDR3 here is CSATTSGRPNEQFF. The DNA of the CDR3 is TGCAGTGCCACGACTAGCGGGAGACCCAATGAGCAGTTCTTC.

The CDR3 nucleotides read TGTGCCAGCAGCGCCCGACAGATTAGGGCAGGAAACACCATATATTTT. It codes for CASSARQIRAGNTIYF. The chain combines TRBV11-2 with TRBJ1-3; a weak D match, TRBD1 (5 bases). Trimming removed 5 bases at V and 4 bases at J, with 18 bases between. The CDR3 has 16 amino acids. Germline V lookup: CDR1 SGHAT, CDR2 FQNNGV.

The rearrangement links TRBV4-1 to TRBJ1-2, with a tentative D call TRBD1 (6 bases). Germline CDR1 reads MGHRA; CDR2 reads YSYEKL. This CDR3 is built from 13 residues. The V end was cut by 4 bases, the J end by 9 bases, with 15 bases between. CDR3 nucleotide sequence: TGCGCCAGCAGCCCCCGGACAGAACTCAGCTACACCTTC. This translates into CASSPRTELSYTF.

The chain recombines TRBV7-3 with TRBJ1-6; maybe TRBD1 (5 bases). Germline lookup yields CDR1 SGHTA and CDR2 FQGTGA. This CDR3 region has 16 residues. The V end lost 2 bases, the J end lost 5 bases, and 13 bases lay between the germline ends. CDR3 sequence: CASSLRGDGNNSPLHF. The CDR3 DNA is TGTGCCAGCAGCTTACGGGGGGACGGAAATAATTCACCCCTCCACTTT.

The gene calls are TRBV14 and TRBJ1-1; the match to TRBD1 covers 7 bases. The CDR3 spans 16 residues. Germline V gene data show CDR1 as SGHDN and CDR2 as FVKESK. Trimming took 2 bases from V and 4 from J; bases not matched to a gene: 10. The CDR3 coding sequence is TGTGCCAGCAGCCAACACACATCCTACAGGGGCACTGAAGCTTTCTTT. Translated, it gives CASSQHTSYRGTEAFF. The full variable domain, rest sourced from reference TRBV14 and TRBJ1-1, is EAGVTQFPSHSVIEKGQTVTLRCDPISGHDNLYWYRRVMGKEIKFLLHFVKESKQDESGMPNNRFLAERTGGTYSTLKVQPAELEDSGVYFCASSQHTSYRGTEAFFGQGTRLTVV.

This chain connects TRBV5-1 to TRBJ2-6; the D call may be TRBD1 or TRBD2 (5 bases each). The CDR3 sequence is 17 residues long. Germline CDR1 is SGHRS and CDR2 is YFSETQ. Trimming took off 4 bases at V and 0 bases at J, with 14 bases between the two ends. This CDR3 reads CASSDPGRTSGANVLTF. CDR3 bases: TGCGCCAGCAGCGACCCGGGACGGACCTCTGGGGCCAACGTCCTGACTTTC.

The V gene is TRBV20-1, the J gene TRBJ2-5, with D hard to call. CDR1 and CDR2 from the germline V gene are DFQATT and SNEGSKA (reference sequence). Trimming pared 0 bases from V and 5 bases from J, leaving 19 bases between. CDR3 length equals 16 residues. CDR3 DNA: TGCAGTGCTAGAGATCCGGCAGCCCCCCCAATGGAGACCCAGTACTTC. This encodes CSARDPAAPPMETQYF.

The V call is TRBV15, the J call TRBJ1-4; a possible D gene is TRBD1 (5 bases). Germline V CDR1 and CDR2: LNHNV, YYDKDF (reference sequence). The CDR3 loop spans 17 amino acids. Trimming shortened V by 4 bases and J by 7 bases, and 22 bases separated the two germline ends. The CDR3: CATSTLIQGTMGEKLFF. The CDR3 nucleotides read TGTGCCACCAGCACCCTAATCCAGGGAACCATGGGTGAAAAACTGTTTTTT.

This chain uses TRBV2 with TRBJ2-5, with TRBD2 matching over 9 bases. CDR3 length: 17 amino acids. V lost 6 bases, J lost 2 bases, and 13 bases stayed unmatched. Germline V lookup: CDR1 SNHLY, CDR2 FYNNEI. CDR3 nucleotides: TGTGCCAGCAGGAAAGGCCGAAGCGGGGGGCGACAAGAGACCCAGTACTTC. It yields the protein CASRKGRSGGRQETQYF.

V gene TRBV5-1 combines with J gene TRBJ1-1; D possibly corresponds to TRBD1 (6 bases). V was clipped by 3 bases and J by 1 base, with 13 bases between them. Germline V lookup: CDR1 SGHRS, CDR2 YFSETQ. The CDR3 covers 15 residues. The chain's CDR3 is CASSSREGGNTEAFF. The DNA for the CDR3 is TGCGCCAGCAGCTCCCGGGAGGGGGGGAACACTGAAGCTTTCTTT.

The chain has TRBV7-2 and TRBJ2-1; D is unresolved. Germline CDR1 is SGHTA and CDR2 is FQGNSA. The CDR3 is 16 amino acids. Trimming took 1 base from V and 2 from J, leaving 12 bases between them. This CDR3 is CASSLEGNPPYNEQFF. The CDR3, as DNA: TGTGCCAGCAGCTTAGAGGGCAACCCACCCTACAATGAGCAGTTCTTC.

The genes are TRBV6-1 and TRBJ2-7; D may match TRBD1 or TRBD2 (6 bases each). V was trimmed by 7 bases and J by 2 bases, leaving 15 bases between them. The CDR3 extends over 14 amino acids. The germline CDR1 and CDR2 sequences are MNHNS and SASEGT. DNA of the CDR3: TGTGCCAGCAATGATCGGGGGCCCCCCTACGAGCAGTACTTC. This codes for CASNDRGPPYEQYF.

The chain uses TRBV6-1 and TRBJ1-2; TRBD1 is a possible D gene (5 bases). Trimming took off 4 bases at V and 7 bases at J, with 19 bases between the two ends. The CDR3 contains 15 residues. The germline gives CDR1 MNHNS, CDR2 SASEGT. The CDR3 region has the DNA TGTGCCAGCAGTGTACCGGGGGTGAGGGATTTTGGCTACACCTTC. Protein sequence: CASSVPGVRDFGYTF.

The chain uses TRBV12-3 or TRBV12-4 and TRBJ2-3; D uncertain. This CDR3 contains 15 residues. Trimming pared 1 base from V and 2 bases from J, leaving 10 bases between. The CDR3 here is CASSLGPPATDTQYF. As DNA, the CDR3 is TGTGCCAGCAGTTTAGGTCCCCCTGCCACAGATACGCAGTATTTT.

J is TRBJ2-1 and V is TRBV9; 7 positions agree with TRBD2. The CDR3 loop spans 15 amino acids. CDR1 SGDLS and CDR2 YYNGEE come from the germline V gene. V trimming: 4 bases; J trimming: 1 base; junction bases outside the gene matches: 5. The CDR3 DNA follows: TGTGCCAGCAGCACCGGGGAGGGGTCCTACAATGAGCAGTTCTTC. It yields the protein CASSTGEGSYNEQFF.

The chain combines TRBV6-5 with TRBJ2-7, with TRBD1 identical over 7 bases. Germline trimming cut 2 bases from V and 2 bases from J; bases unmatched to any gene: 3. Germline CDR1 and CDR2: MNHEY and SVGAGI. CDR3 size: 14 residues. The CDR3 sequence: CASSYGQGAYEQYF. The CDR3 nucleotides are TGTGCCAGCAGTTACGGTCAGGGGGCCTACGAGCAGTACTTC.

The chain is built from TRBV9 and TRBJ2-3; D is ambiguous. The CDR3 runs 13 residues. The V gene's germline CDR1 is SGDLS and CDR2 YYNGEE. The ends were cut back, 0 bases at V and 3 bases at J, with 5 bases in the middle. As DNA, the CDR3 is TGTGCCAGCAGCGTAGGGTGGACAGATACGCAGTATTTT. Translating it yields CASSVGWTDTQYF.

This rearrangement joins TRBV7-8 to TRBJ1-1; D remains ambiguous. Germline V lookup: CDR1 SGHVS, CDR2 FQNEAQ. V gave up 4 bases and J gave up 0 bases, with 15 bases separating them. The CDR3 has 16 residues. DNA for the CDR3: TGTGCCAGCAGCTCGAATACCCTTGGTGTGAACACTGAAGCTTTCTTT. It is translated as CASSSNTLGVNTEAFF.

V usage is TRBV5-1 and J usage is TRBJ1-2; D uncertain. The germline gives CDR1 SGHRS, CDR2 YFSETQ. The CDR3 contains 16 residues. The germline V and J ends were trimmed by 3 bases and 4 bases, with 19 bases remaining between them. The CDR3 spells CASSWPREGSSYGYTF. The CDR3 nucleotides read TGCGCCAGCAGCTGGCCTCGGGAGGGATCGAGCTATGGCTACACCTTC.

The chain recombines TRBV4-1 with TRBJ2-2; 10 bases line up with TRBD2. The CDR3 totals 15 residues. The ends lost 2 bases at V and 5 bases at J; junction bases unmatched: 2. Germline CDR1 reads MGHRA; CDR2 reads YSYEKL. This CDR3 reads CASSQTSGETGELFF. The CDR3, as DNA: TGCGCCAGCAGCCAAACTAGCGGGGAAACCGGGGAGCTGTTTTTT.